A single sample gave rise to the 3 T cell receptor beta chains below, sequenced in a study of shared clonotypes between healthy human individuals. CD45RO-negative CD8 cells positively selected for CCR7 made up the naive population, which excluded terminally differentiated effector memory CD45RA+ cells. TCRdb's table, derived via immunoSEQ multiplex PCR, lists solely in-frame clones and lacks some. This sample has about 2.1 million clones, with just under 95% found just once. The sequenced sample was naive CD8+ T cells from PBMCs. These receptors were taken from a man between 18 and 29 years old in good health. Some clones in this sample may be carry-over from other donors' samples.

Remarks on this clone: Other DNA sequences in this sample translate to the same CDR3. The chain couples TRBV19 to TRBJ2-1; the D is unclear. The CDR3 runs 11 residues. V shed 5 bases and J shed 7 bases, with 6 bases lying between them. Germline CDR1 reads LNHDA; CDR2 reads SQIVND (reference sequence). The CDR3 coding sequence is TGTGCCAGTAGTCGAGTAAATGAGCAGTTCTTC. Protein sequence: CASSRVNEQFF. The entire variable domain, with the rest obtained from reference TRBV19 and TRBJ2-1, is as follows: DGGITQSPKYLFRKEGQNVTLSCEQNLNHDAMYWYRQDPGQGLRLIYYSQIVNDFQKGDIAEGYSVSREKKESFPLTVTSAQKNPTAFYLCASSRVNEQFFGPGTRLTVL.

J is TRBJ1-1 and V is TRBV4-2, with D tentatively TRBD1 (6 bases). V gave up 0 bases and J gave up 3 bases, with 14 bases separating them. The CDR3 runs to 16 residues. Germline assignment: CDR1 LGHNA and CDR2 YNFKEQ. CDR3 DNA: TGTGCCAGCAGCCAAGATGGGGGCCTGAGGGACACTGAAGCTTTCTTT. Translated: CASSQDGGLRDTEAFF.

Only a few counts were recorded for this clone. The CDR3 is CARQDGGDTEAFF. The CDR3 DNA reads as TGTGCCCGTCAGGATGGGGGTGACACTGAAGCTTTCTTT. The chain carries TRBV30 and TRBJ1-1; a possible D gene is TRBD1 (5 bases). Trimming shortened V by 8 bases and J by 3 bases, and 16 bases separated the two germline ends. The germline gives CDR1 GTSNPN, CDR2 SVGIG (reference sequence). The CDR3 spans 13 residues. The whole variable domain, remainder taken from reference TRBV30 and TRBJ1-1, is SQTIHQWPATLVQPVGSPLSLECTVEGTSNPNLYWYRQAAGRGLQLLFYSVGIGQISSEVPQNLSASRPQDRQFILSSKKLLLSDSGFYLCARQDGGDTEAFFGQGTRLTVV.